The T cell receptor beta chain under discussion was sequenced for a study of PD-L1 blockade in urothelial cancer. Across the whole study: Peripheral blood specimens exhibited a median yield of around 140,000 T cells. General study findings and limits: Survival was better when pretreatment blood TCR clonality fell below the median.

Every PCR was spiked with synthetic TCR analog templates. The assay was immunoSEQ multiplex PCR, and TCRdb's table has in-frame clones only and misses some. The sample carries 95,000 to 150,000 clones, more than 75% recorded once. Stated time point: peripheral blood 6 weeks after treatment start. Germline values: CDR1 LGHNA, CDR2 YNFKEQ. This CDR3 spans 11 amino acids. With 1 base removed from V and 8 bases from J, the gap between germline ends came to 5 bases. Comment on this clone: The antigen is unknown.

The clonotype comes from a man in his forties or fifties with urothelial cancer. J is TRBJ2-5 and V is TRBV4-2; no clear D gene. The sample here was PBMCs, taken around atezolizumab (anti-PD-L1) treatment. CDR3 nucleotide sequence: TGTGCCAGCAGCCAAGCGTTAACCCAGTACTTC. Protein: CASSQALTQYF.